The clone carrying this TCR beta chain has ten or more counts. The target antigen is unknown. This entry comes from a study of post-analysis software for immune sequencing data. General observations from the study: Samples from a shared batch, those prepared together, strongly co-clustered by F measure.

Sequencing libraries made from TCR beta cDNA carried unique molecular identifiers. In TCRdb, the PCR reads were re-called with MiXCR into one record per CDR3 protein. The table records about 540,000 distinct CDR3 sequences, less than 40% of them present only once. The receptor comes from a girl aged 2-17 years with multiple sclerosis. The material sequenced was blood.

CDR3 DNA sequence: TGTGCCAGCACCACTACAGGGTCCGGGGCCAACGTCCTGACTTTC. Protein product: CASTTTGSGANVLTF. J is TRBJ2-6 and V is TRBV6-1; tentative D call: TRBD1 (6 bases). The germline gives CDR1 MNHNS, CDR2 SASEGT. The CDR3 covers 15 residues. V lost 7 bases to trimming and J lost 4 bases, with 14 bases between them.